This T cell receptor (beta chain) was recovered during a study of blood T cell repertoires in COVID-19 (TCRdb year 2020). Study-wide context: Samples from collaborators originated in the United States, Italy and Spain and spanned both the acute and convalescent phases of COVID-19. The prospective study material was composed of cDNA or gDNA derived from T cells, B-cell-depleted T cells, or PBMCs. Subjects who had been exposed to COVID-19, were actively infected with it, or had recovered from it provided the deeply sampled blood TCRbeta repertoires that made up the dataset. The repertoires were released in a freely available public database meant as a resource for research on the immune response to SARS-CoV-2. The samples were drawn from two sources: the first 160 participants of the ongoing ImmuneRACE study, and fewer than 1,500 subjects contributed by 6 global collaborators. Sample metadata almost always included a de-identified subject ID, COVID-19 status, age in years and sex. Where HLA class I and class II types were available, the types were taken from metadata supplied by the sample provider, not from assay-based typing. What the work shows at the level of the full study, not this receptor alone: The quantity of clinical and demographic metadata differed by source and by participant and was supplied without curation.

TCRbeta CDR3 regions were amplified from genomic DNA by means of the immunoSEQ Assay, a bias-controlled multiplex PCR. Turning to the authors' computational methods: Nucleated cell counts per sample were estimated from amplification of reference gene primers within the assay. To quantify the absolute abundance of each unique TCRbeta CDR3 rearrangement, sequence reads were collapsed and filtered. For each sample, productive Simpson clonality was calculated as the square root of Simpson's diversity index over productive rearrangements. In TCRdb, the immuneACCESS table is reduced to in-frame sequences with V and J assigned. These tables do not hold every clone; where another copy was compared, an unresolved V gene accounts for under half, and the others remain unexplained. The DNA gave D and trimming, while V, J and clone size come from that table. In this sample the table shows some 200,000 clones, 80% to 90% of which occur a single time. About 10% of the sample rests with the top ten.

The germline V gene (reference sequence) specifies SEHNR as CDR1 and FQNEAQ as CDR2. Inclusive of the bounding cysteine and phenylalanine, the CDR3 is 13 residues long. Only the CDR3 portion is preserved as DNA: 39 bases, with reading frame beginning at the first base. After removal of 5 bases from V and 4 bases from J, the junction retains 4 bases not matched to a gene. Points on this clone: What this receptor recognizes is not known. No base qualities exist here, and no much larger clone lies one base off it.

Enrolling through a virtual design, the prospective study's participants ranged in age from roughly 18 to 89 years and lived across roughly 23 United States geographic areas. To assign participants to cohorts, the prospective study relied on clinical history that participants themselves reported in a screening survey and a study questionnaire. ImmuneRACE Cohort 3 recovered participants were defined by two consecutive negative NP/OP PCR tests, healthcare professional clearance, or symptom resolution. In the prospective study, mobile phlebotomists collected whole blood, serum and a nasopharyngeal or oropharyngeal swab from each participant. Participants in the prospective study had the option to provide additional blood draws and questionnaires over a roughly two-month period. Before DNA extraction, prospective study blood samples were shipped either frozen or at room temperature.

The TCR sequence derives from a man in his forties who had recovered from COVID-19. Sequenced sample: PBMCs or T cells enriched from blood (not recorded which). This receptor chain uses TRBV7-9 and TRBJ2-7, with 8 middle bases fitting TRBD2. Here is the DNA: TGTGCCAGCAGCCCGGGGACTAGATACGAGCAGTACTTC. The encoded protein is CASSPGTRYEQYF.